This T cell receptor (beta chain) is from a study of T cells after yellow fever vaccination. V shed 10 bases and J 6 bases; nucleotides not matched to a gene: 6. Germline loops: CDR1 MNHEY, CDR2 SVGAGI. The CDR3 extends over 13 amino acids. In this sample, this clonotype turned up a few times. Using its own MiXCR run on the 5' RACE reads, TCRdb lists one record per CDR3 protein. There are 100,000 to 150,000 distinct CDR3 sequences in the sample; under 9% occur only once, and almost 40% lies in the top ten. This TCR was recovered from a man younger than 35 who received the YFV17D yellow fever vaccine. Sequenced material: CD8+ T cells sorted from PBMCs, taken on the day of the yellow fever booster vaccination. V is TRBV6-5 and J is TRBJ1-6, with 7 bases aligning to TRBD1. DNA of the CDR3: TGTGCCAACCGGACAGGAGGTAATTCACCCCTCCACTTT. Translating it yields CANRTGGNSPLHF.